This note documents a single TCR beta chain sequence. The germline V gene encodes CDR1 ENHRY and CDR2 SYGVKD. This CDR3 has 16 amino acids. J lost 0 bases, V lost 6 bases, and 7 bases had no gene match. Assay: immunoSEQ multiplex PCR; the TCRdb copy retains only in-frame clones and omits some. The top ten hold approximately 0.031% of the sample, which has 60,000 to 75,000 clones, roughly 94% seen once. The data were obtained in a study of human thymus T cells. Corrective heart surgery yielded resections, and these provided the thymus tissue. Each of the donors was a healthy Finnish infant who was undergoing open corrective cardiac surgery for congenital heart defects.

The chain employs TRBV10-3 and TRBJ2-7; 11 bases are a match to TRBD2. Sequences were obtained from thymus tissue. The clonotype originates from a girl under two years old with a congenital heart defect but otherwise immunologically healthy. This CDR3 reads CAISRTSGLSSYEQYF. CDR3 bases: TGTGCCATCAGCCGGACTAGCGGGCTAAGCTCCTACGAGCAGTACTTC.